Presented here are 30 T cell receptor beta chains from one specimen sequenced in a study of technical replicates of blood from a handful of donors (dated by TCRdb to 2015 to 2018). Libraries were prepared through the immunoSEQ multiplex PCR assay. The table comes from immuneACCESS by way of TCRdb, which keeps in-frame sequences with V and J called. Part of the clones is missing from these tables; in studies checked, under half for an unresolved V gene and the rest for unknown reasons. The sample table records roughly 70,000 clones; about 94% of these occur just once. The top ten clonotypes cover around 0.37% of the sample. Source material: T cells isolated from PBMCs. The receptors shown here come from a human donor in good health.

The chain combines TRBV19 with TRBJ2-5, with D perhaps matching TRBD1 (6 bases). V lost 7 bases and J lost 0, with 9 bases in between. From germline, CDR1 is LNHDA and CDR2 SQIVND (reference sequence). The CDR3 extends over 13 amino acids. The CDR3 DNA reads TGTGCCAGTAAGGGGACAAACCAAGAGACCCAGTACTTC. This sequence encodes CASKGTNQETQYF.

This chain connects TRBV28 to TRBJ2-1, with 9 bases identical to TRBD2. CDR1 and CDR2 (germline): MDHEN, SYDVKM. This CDR3 has 15 amino acids. After removal of 3 bases from V and 5 bases from J, the junction contained 5 bases not matched to a gene. CDR3 loop: CASSLGLAGDNEQFF. The DNA of the CDR3 is TGTGCCAGCAGTTTGGGACTAGCAGGAGACAATGAGCAGTTCTTC.

V usage is TRBV2 and J usage is TRBJ2-7; 8 nucleotides align to TRBD1. CDR1 is SNHLY and CDR2 is FYNNEI in the germline V gene. V lost 4 bases and J lost 2; bases outside the gene matches: 28. The CDR3 length is 22 residues. The CDR3 nucleotides read TGTGCCAGCAGTGGGAGGGAGTCAGGGGGCGGGCGTTTCGGGGCGCATCCCTACGAGCAGTACTTC. This sequence encodes CASSGRESGGGRFGAHPYEQYF.

In DNA, the CDR3 is TGTGCCAGCAGTGCCGCAGGGGGGTACAACACTGAAGCTTTCTTT. This codes for CASSAAGGYNTEAFF. V and J are TRBV6-4 and TRBJ1-1, with 7 bases that match TRBD1. V lost 4 bases and J lost 2; bases outside the gene matches: 7. The V gene's germline CDR1 is MRHNA and CDR2 SNTAGT. CDR3 length: 15 amino acids.

The V gene is TRBV7-7, the J gene TRBJ2-5; TRBD1 might be the D (6 bases). Between the trimmed V and J ends, which lost 6 bases and 4 bases, there was a span of 15 bases. The CDR3 consists of 14 residues. CDR1 and CDR2 from the germline V gene are SSHAT and FNYEAQ (reference sequence). The CDR3 sequence is CASSSTGWGETQYF. Here the CDR3 DNA reads TGTGCCAGCAGTAGCACAGGGTGGGGAGAGACCCAGTACTTC.

The V call is TRBV14, the J call TRBJ2-2; D is unclear. With 0 bases removed from V and 6 bases from J, the gap between germline ends came to 8 bases. From germline, CDR1 is SGHDN and CDR2 FVKESK. CDR3 size: 14 residues. CDR3 bases: TGTGCCAGCAGCCAAGAATTCATTTCCGGGGAGCTGTTTTTT. This gives the protein CASSQEFISGELFF.

The genes are TRBV7-9 and TRBJ2-2; D not certain. Trimming left V 3 bases short and J 7 bases short, with 18 bases between. Germline values: CDR1 SEHNR, CDR2 FQNEAQ (reference sequence). This CDR3 has 16 residues. Here the CDR3 reads CASSLVGPKFGGELFF. CDR3 DNA sequence: TGTGCCAGCAGCTTGGTTGGCCCCAAATTTGGCGGGGAGCTGTTTTTT.

The V and J genes are TRBV29-1 and TRBJ2-3; 9 positions agree with TRBD1. The V gene end was trimmed by 8 bases and the J gene end by 4 bases; junction bases not matched to a gene: 10. This CDR3 is 14 amino acids long. Germline CDR1 and CDR2: SQVTM and ANQGSEA. CDR3 nucleotides: TGCAGCACTGAGGGACAGGGCGTCCCAGATACGCAGTATTTT. This codes for CSTEGQGVPDTQYF.

The chain recombines TRBV19 with TRBJ2-7; TRBD2 is a possible D gene (6 bases). Trimming left V 5 bases short and J 5 bases short, with 13 bases between. CDR3 length equals 13 residues. Germline V gives CDR1 LNHDA, CDR2 SQIVND (reference sequence). This CDR3 reads CASSSTGEHEQYF. DNA for the CDR3: TGTGCCAGTAGTTCGACGGGGGAACACGAGCAGTACTTC.

Here the CDR3 DNA reads TGCAGCGCCCTGGTAGCTAACTATGGCTACACCTTC. Translation gives CSALVANYGYTF. The chain carries TRBV29-1 and TRBJ1-2; D not resolved. Germline values: CDR1 SQVTM, CDR2 ANQGSEA. CDR3 size: 12 residues. Trimming removed 7 bases from V and 0 bases from J, with 9 bases in between.

V is TRBV10-3 and J is TRBJ1-2, with 12 bases that match TRBD1. Trimming took 7 bases from V and 8 from J; bases not matched to a gene: 14. Germline CDR1 reads ENHRY; CDR2 reads SYGVKD. This CDR3 region has 16 residues. The CDR3 DNA sequence: TGTGCCATCACAGAATTGGGGACAGGGGGCTTGAAAGGCTACACCTTC. It codes for CAITELGTGGLKGYTF.

This clone occurred once. The rearrangement joins TRBV11-2 to TRBJ2-4; TRBD1 is a possible D gene (5 bases). Germline CDR1 and CDR2: SGHAT and FQNNGV. The CDR3 spans 15 residues. Trimming shortened V by 2 bases and J by 4 bases, and 12 bases separated the two germline ends. CDR3 sequence: CASSLLIPGKNIQYF. In DNA form, the CDR3 reads TGTGCCAGCAGCTTACTCATACCAGGGAAAAACATTCAGTACTTC.

The CDR3 coding sequence is TGTGCCAGCTCACCACCCAGTAATCAGCCCCAGCATTTT. Protein: CASSPPSNQPQHF. The gene calls are TRBV18 and TRBJ1-5; D not resolved. This CDR3 contains 13 residues. The germline V and J ends were trimmed by 0 bases and 4 bases, with 4 bases remaining between them. The germline V gene has CDR1 KGHSH and CDR2 LQKENI.

The chain joins TRBV7-3 to TRBJ2-2; 9 nucleotides align to TRBD2. V trimming: 1 base; J trimming: 5 bases; junction bases outside the gene matches: 8. Looked up from germline, CDR1 is SGHTA and CDR2 is FQGTGA. This CDR3 region has 17 residues. The chain's CDR3 is CASSLIGSTSGTGELFF. CDR3 nucleotide sequence: TGTGCCAGCAGCTTAATTGGGTCAACTAGCGGGACCGGGGAGCTGTTTTTT.

This chain uses TRBV28 with TRBJ1-2; D is unresolved. Trimming shortened V by 5 bases and J by 6 bases, and 16 bases separated the two germline ends. Germline V gene sequence: CDR1 MDHEN, CDR2 SYDVKM. The CDR3 contains 14 residues. CDR3 sequence (DNA): TGTGCCAGCAGTCTCCCGTCAGATTTCGATGGCTACACCTTC. This encodes CASSLPSDFDGYTF.

The chain links TRBV28 to TRBJ1-2; tentatively, D is TRBD1 (5 bases). Germline V gene data show CDR1 as MDHEN and CDR2 as SYDVKM. CDR3 length: 12 amino acids. Trimming stripped 5 bases from V and 5 bases from J, with 9 bases between. This chain's CDR3 is CASSVQGYGYTF. The CDR3 DNA is TGTGCCAGCAGTGTCCAGGGTTATGGCTACACCTTC.

The chain couples TRBV27 to TRBJ2-1, with 10 bases fitting TRBD2. Per the germline V gene, CDR1 is MNHEY and CDR2 is SMNVEV (reference sequence). The ends lost 5 bases at V and 10 bases at J; junction bases unmatched: 11. The CDR3 totals 15 residues. DNA for the CDR3: TGTGCCAGCAGTCGAGCGGGAGGGCCTGTGAGCGAGCAGTTCTTC. Translated, it gives CASSRAGGPVSEQFF.

The chain combines TRBV19 with TRBJ2-2, with D possibly matching TRBD1 (6 bases). Trimming stripped 6 bases from V and 1 base from J, with 9 bases between. The germline CDR1 and CDR2 sequences are LNHDA and SQIVND (reference sequence). This CDR3 contains 14 residues. The CDR3 region is CASRWGQNTGELFF. CDR3 sequence (DNA): TGTGCCAGTAGATGGGGACAGAACACCGGGGAGCTGTTTTTT.

CDR3 loop: CSVEDGNYNEQFF. CDR3 sequence (DNA): TGCAGCGTTGAAGACGGGAATTACAATGAGCAGTTCTTC. The chain employs TRBV29-1 and TRBJ2-1, with D perhaps matching TRBD2 (5 bases). Germline values: CDR1 SQVTM, CDR2 ANQGSEA. The CDR3 has 13 amino acids. Trimming left V 0 bases short and J 4 bases short, with 7 bases between.

This chain links TRBV10-3 with TRBJ2-2, with TRBD1 matching 7 bases. CDR3 length equals 12 residues. Unmatched junction bases numbered 1, after V lost 8 bases and J lost 4 bases. CDR1 is ENHRY and CDR2 is SYGVKD in the germline V gene. The CDR3 loop is CAIYRGTGELFF. In DNA form, the CDR3 reads TGTGCCATCTACAGGGGCACCGGGGAGCTGTTTTTT.

The chain links TRBV7-2 to TRBJ1-1, with D unclear. Germline-derived CDR1 and CDR2 are SGHTA and FQGNSA. Trimming shortened V by 5 bases and J by 0 bases, and 7 bases separated the two germline ends. The CDR3 has 13 residues. The CDR3 DNA reads TGTGCCAGCAGCAGGGAGATGAACACTGAAGCTTTCTTT. Its protein is CASSREMNTEAFF. Variable domain in full (rest from reference TRBV7-2 and TRBJ1-1): GAGVSQSPSNKVTEKGKDVELRCDPISGHTALYWYRQSLGQGLEFLIYFQGNSAPDKSGLPSDRFSAERTGGSVSTLTIQRTQQEDSAVYLCASSREMNTEAFFGQGTRLTVV.

V and J are TRBV29-1 and TRBJ2-1; TRBD2 matches at 7 bases. From germline, CDR1 is SQVTM and CDR2 ANQGSEA. The V gene end was trimmed by 1 base and the J gene end by 8 bases; junction bases not matched to a gene: 5. This CDR3 is built from 13 residues. CDR3 in amino acids: CSVEGGRVYEQFF. The CDR3 DNA is TGCAGCGTTGAAGGCGGGAGAGTCTATGAGCAGTTCTTC.

V is TRBV28 and J is TRBJ2-2, with a tentative D call TRBD2 (5 bases). Per the germline V gene, CDR1 is MDHEN and CDR2 is SYDVKM. The CDR3 totals 15 residues. The V gene lost 10 bases and the J gene lost 3 bases, with 18 bases spanning the gap. Here the CDR3 reads CATSPEGTYTGELFF. The CDR3 DNA reads as TGTGCCACTAGCCCAGAGGGCACATACACCGGGGAGCTGTTTTTT.

This chain connects TRBV7-8 to TRBJ1-1, with D tentatively TRBD1 (5 bases). Trimming took 1 base from V and 0 from J, leaving 12 bases between them. Per germline, CDR1 SGHVS and CDR2 FQNEAQ. The CDR3 spans 16 residues. The CDR3 coding sequence is TGTGCCAGCAGCTTAGAAGGGGTCTTTATGAACACTGAAGCTTTCTTT. Amino acid sequence: CASSLEGVFMNTEAFF. Complete variable domain (other parts from reference TRBV7-8 and TRBJ1-1): GAGVSQSPRYKVAKRGQDVALRCDPISGHVSLFWYQQALGQGPEFLTYFQNEAQLDKSGLPSDRFFAERPEGSVSTLKIQRTQQEDSAVYLCASSLEGVFMNTEAFFGQGTRLTVV.

The rearrangement joins TRBV2 to TRBJ2-5; 11 nucleotides align to TRBD2. CDR1 and CDR2 (germline): SNHLY, FYNNEI. CDR3 length: 15 amino acids. Unmatched junction bases numbered 3, after V lost 4 bases and J lost 2 bases. CDR3 loop: CASSGLAGGQETQYF. CDR3 DNA sequence: TGTGCCAGCAGTGGGCTAGCGGGAGGACAAGAGACCCAGTACTTC.

The CDR3 protein is CASSLVLSGNTIYF. The CDR3 bases are TGTGCCAGCAGCTTAGTATTATCTGGAAACACCATATATTTT. The genes are TRBV7-2 and TRBJ1-3; D unresolved. This CDR3 spans 14 amino acids. V lost 1 base to trimming and J lost 1 base, with 5 bases between them. CDR1 SGHTA and CDR2 FQGNSA come from the germline V gene.

The chain recombines TRBV6-5 with TRBJ2-7; 8 bases line up with TRBD1. In germline, CDR1 is MNHEY, CDR2 SVGAGI. The V gene end was trimmed by 1 base and the J gene end by 3 bases; junction bases not matched to a gene: 2. The CDR3 sequence is 14 residues long. Here the CDR3 reads CASSYYDRGYEQYF. DNA of the CDR3: TGTGCCAGCAGTTACTATGACAGGGGCTACGAGCAGTACTTC.

CDR3 protein: CASSRVIARREGELFF. CDR3 in DNA: TGTGCCAGCAGCCGAGTAATAGCCCGGCGGGAAGGGGAGCTGTTTTTT. The rearrangement joins TRBV7-9 to TRBJ2-2; a possible D gene is TRBD2 (6 bases). Per the germline V gene, CDR1 is SEHNR and CDR2 is FQNEAQ (reference sequence). There are 16 residues in the CDR3. Trimming shortened V by 5 bases and J by 8 bases, and 21 bases separated the two germline ends. The whole variable domain, filled in from reference TRBV7-9 and TRBJ2-2, reads DTGVSQNPRHKITKRGQNVTFRCDPISEHNRLYWYRQTLGQGPEFLTYFQNEAQLEKSRLLSDRFSAERPKGSFSTLEIQRTEQGDSAMYLCASSRVIARREGELFFGEGSRLTVL.

The V gene is TRBV7-2, the J gene TRBJ1-2, with D perhaps TRBD1 (5 bases). CDR1 SGHTA and CDR2 FQGNSA come from the germline V gene. The length of the CDR3 is 12 residues. V lost 1 base and J lost 7, with 7 bases in between. The CDR3 protein is CASSLEGLGYTF. The CDR3 DNA reads TGTGCCAGCAGCTTAGAGGGGCTTGGCTACACCTTC.

V usage is TRBV9 and J usage is TRBJ1-2; D remains ambiguous. V lost 3 bases and J lost 1, with 16 bases in between. Per the germline V gene, CDR1 is SGDLS and CDR2 is YYNGEE. This CDR3 is built from 16 residues. The CDR3 sequence: CASSALVQTRNYGYTF. The CDR3 DNA follows: TGTGCCAGCAGCGCTCTTGTACAGACACGTAACTATGGCTACACCTTC. Full variable domain (remainder filled in from reference TRBV9 and TRBJ1-2): DSGVTQTPKHLITATGQRVTLRCSPRSGDLSVYWYQQSLDQGLQFLIQYYNGEERAKGNILERFSAQQFPDLHSELNLSSLELGDSALYFCASSALVQTRNYGYTFGSGTRLTVV.